These 10 T cell receptor beta chains came from one sample sequenced in a study of early T cells in non-severe SARS-CoV-2 infection (dated by TCRdb to the early 2020s). Library creation used 5' RACE. Reads for this sample came from a NextSeq 500. TCRdb cleaned the public reads at Q25 with fastp, built clones with MiXCR and kept in-frame beta chains. Identical CDR3 protein sequences are pooled into one entry, listed with their most common genes and DNA. In all, the sample holds about 48,000 distinct CDR3 sequences, and approximately 13% of those were seen once. About 10% of the sample rests with the top ten. The sample was whole blood. The receptors come from an adult who was a healthcare worker with PCR-confirmed SARS-CoV-2 infection or an uninfected control (not recorded which).

This clonotype appeared many times. The genes are TRBV20-1 and TRBJ2-7; D is perhaps TRBD1 (6 bases). Germline V gives CDR1 DFQATT, CDR2 SNEGSKA (reference sequence). This CDR3 contains 13 residues. The ends were cut back, 3 bases at V and 5 bases at J, with 14 bases in the middle. CDR3 protein: CSARTLRGNEQYF. The DNA for the CDR3 is TGCAGTGCTAGGACCCTAAGGGGGAACGAGCAGTACTTC.

The rearrangement joins TRBV12-3 or TRBV12-4 to TRBJ2-7; D may correspond to TRBD1 or TRBD2 (5 bases each). The CDR3 is made up of 14 amino acids. V lost 4 bases and J 0 bases, leaving 10 bases between the germline ends. The CDR3 spells CASSWAGSSYEQYF. CDR3 sequence (DNA): TGTGCCAGCAGTTGGGCAGGGAGCTCCTACGAGCAGTACTTC.

This clonotype was counted between two and nine times. The CDR3 DNA reads as TGTGCCAGCAGTCTACTGGCCAGAAACGAGCAGTACTTC. Its translation is CASSLLARNEQYF. The rearrangement links TRBV12-3 or TRBV12-4 to TRBJ2-7; D unresolved. Trimming pared 5 bases from V and 5 bases from J, leaving 13 bases between. CDR3 length: 13 amino acids.

This clonotype came up many times. The chain links TRBV12-3 or TRBV12-4 to TRBJ2-3; D remains unclear. V lost 3 bases and J lost 2, with 15 bases in between. The length of the CDR3 is 16 residues. CDR3 sequence (DNA): TGTGCCAGCAGTTTCCCCGTCGAACGGAACACAGATACGCAGTATTTT. Translation: CASSFPVERNTDTQYF.

This clonotype was counted at least ten times. V gene TRBV18 combines with J gene TRBJ1-2; D possibly corresponds to TRBD1 (5 bases). Per germline, CDR1 KGHSH and CDR2 LQKENI. V was trimmed by 3 bases and J by 5 bases, leaving 10 bases between them. The CDR3 loop spans 13 amino acids. CDR3 amino acids: CASSPGHQYGYTF. CDR3 nucleotides: TGTGCCAGCTCACCCGGACACCAATATGGCTACACCTTC. The full variable domain, its missing parts supplied by reference TRBV18 and TRBJ1-2, is NAGVMQNPRHLVRRRGQEARLRCSPMKGHSHVYWYRQLPEEGLKFMVYLQKENIIDESGMPKERFSAEFPKEGPSILRIQQVVRGDSAAYFCASSPGHQYGYTFGSGTRLTVV.

V and J are TRBV29-1 and TRBJ2-7, with 8 bases identical to TRBD1. The CDR3 length is 12 residues. The junction had 0 bases not matched to a gene; V was cut back by 4 bases and J by 1 base. Germline V CDR1 and CDR2: SQVTM, ANQGSEA. CDR3 nucleotide sequence: TGCAGCGTTGGGACAGGGTCCTACGAGCAGTACTTC. The encoded protein is CSVGTGSYEQYF.

The chain employs TRBV7-6 and TRBJ2-7; 14 nucleotides agree with TRBD2. This CDR3 has 17 amino acids. The germline CDR1 and CDR2 sequences are SGHVS and FNYEAQ. J gave up 1 base and V 3 bases, and 5 bases lay outside the gene matches. The CDR3 is CASSLGLAGAGSYEQYF. In DNA, the CDR3 is TGTGCCAGCAGCTTGGGACTAGCGGGAGCGGGATCCTACGAGCAGTACTTC. The full variable domain, in which reference TRBV7-6 and TRBJ2-7 provide the parts outside the CDR3, is GAGVSQSPRYKVTKRGQDVALRCDPISGHVSLYWYRQALGQGPEFLTYFNYEAQQDKSGLPNDRFSAERPEGSISTLTIQRTEQRDSAMYRCASSLGLAGAGSYEQYFGPGTRLTVT.

This clonotype was recorded at least ten times. The J gene is TRBJ1-3, the V gene TRBV3-1; no firm D call. This CDR3 region has 15 residues. The germline V gene encodes CDR1 LGHDT and CDR2 YNNKEL (reference sequence). V was trimmed by 0 bases and J by 2 bases, leaving 8 bases between them. In DNA, the CDR3 is TGTGCCAGCAGCCAAGATCCTCCCGCTGGAAACACCATATATTTT. Its translation is CASSQDPPAGNTIYF.

This clonotype was seen many times. The chain uses TRBV25-1 and TRBJ2-3; 14 nucleotides align to TRBD2. CDR1 MGHDK and CDR2 SYGVNS come from the germline V gene. The CDR3 contains 15 residues. The trim removed 4 bases at V and 5 bases at J, leaving 2 bases unmatched. CDR3 residues: CASSGTSGRLDTQYF. The CDR3 nucleotides are TGTGCCAGCAGTGGGACTAGCGGGAGGTTAGATACGCAGTATTTT.

The chain has TRBV18 and TRBJ1-1; weak D call: TRBD1 (6 bases). Trimming removed 6 bases from V and 1 base from J, with 15 bases in between. This CDR3 is built from 15 residues. Germline V CDR1 and CDR2: KGHSH, LQKENI. In DNA, the CDR3 is TGTGCCAGCTCCCGGGGGCAGGCGACGAACACTGAAGCTTTCTTT. This sequence encodes CASSRGQATNTEAFF.